Below, 13 T cell receptor beta chains from the same sample are listed, as sequenced in a study of cytomegalovirus exposure and HLA in healthy donors. 13 Jbeta primers and 60 Vbeta primers were used for the PCR. Method: immunoSEQ multiplex PCR; TCRdb's copy keeps in-frame clones and lacks some. The repertoire includes about 160,000 clones, over 70% of them detected once, and approximately 1.4% sits in the top ten. Sequenced input: PBMCs. The receptor source for this set is a woman under 30 in good health and CMV-seronegative.

The chain recombines TRBV21-1 with TRBJ1-4; the table's TRBD1 call for D was not verified on the DNA. TRBV21-1 is designated a pseudogene. The length of the CDR3 is 13 residues. The DNA of the CDR3 is TGTGCCAGCAGGGGACAGGGAAAAAAGAAACTGTTTTTT. Its translation: CASRGQGKKKLFF.

The genes are TRBV7-9 and TRBJ2-1; D is perhaps TRBD2 (6 bases). V shed 0 bases and J shed 4 bases, with 16 bases lying between them. The V gene's germline CDR1 is SEHNR and CDR2 FQNEAQ (reference sequence). This CDR3 has 17 residues. The CDR3 DNA is TGTGCCAGCAGCTTAGCGCCATTGCGGGATTCTTACAATGAGCAGTTCTTC. Protein sequence: CASSLAPLRDSYNEQFF.

This chain joins TRBV5-5 and TRBJ1-4; TRBD1 matches at 8 bases. V was pared by 2 bases and J by 7 bases, with 4 bases of the junction left unmatched. CDR3 length: 14 residues. Germline CDR1 SGHKS, CDR2 YYEKEE (reference sequence). The DNA for the CDR3 is TGTGCCAGCAGCTTTGACAGGGGAGGTGAAAAACTGTTTTTT. Protein product: CASSFDRGGEKLFF.

The rearrangement uses TRBV29-1 and TRBJ1-3; no clear D gene. The germline V gene encodes CDR1 SQVTM and CDR2 ANQGSEA. The CDR3 has 14 amino acids. Between the trimmed V and J ends, which lost 6 bases and 0 bases, there was a span of 12 bases. CDR3 in amino acids: CSVKRSSSGNTIYF. DNA of the CDR3: TGCAGCGTGAAACGGAGTAGCTCTGGAAACACCATATATTTT.

Concerning this clone itself: Mismatch with germline at one junction end may stem from a read error. The genes are TRBV13 and TRBJ2-3; tentatively, D is TRBD1 (6 bases). The CDR3 is 15 residues long. Germline V gene sequence: CDR1 PRHDT, CDR2 FYEKMQ (reference sequence). CDR3 nucleotide sequence: TGTGCCAGCACTATCGTGGGACATAGCACAGATGCGCAGTATTTT. This translates into CASTIVGHSTDAQYF. Full variable domain (rest looked up from reference TRBV13 and TRBJ2-3): AAGVIQSPRHLIKEKRETATLKCYPIPRHDTVYWYQQGPGQDPQFLISFYEKMQSDKGSIPDRFSAQQFSDYHSELNMSSLELGDSALYFCASTIVGHSTDAQYFGPGTRLTVL.

This chain links TRBV5-5 with TRBJ2-1; TRBD1 aligns across 9 bases. Losses at the gene ends were 5 bases for V and 1 base for J; bases not matched to a gene: 10. CDR1 is SGHKS and CDR2 is YYEKEE in the germline V gene (reference sequence). The CDR3 spans 17 residues. CDR3 sequence: CASRGQGSGPSYNEQFF. The CDR3 DNA sequence: TGTGCCAGCAGGGGACAGGGAAGCGGCCCATCCTACAATGAGCAGTTCTTC. The whole variable domain, remainder taken from reference TRBV5-5 and TRBJ2-1, is DAGVTQSPTHLIKTRGQQVTLRCSPISGHKSVSWYQQVLGQGPQFIFQYYEKEERGRGNFPDRFSARQFPNYSSELNVNALLLGDSALYLCASRGQGSGPSYNEQFFGPGTRLTVL.

V gene TRBV28 combines with J gene TRBJ1-2; 7 nucleotides line up with TRBD1. Germline loops: CDR1 MDHEN, CDR2 SYDVKM. This CDR3 comprises 14 residues. Trimming removed 6 bases from V and 1 base from J; junction bases left unmatched: 5. The chain's CDR3 is CASRETGFNYGYTF. The DNA of the CDR3 is TGTGCCAGCAGGGAGACAGGGTTTAACTATGGCTACACCTTC.

The V call is TRBV5-1, the J call TRBJ1-6, with TRBD1 matching over 8 bases. CDR3 size: 16 residues. Germline V gives CDR1 SGHRS, CDR2 YFSETQ. Germline trimming cut 2 bases from V and 7 bases from J; bases unmatched to any gene: 8. CDR3 region: CASSLKAGTGNSPLHF. The CDR3 DNA reads as TGCGCCAGCAGCTTAAAGGCGGGGACAGGAAATTCACCCCTCCACTTT.

This rearrangement joins TRBV5-4 to TRBJ1-2, with 7 bases that match TRBD1. With 7 bases clipped from V and 4 bases from J, the junction kept 7 bases outside the gene matches. The CDR3 covers 13 residues. Germline CDR1 and CDR2: SGHNT and YYREEE (reference sequence). CDR3 sequence reads: CASGDRQGYGYTF. CDR3 coding DNA: TGTGCCAGCGGGGATAGACAGGGCTATGGCTACACCTTC.

This rearrangement joins TRBV10-1 to TRBJ2-1, with D perhaps TRBD1 (6 bases). In germline, CDR1 is WNHNN, CDR2 SYGVQD (reference sequence). The V end lost 0 bases, the J end lost 7 bases, and 10 bases lay between the germline ends. The CDR3 has 14 amino acids. CDR3 amino acids: CASSESTGFNEQFF. In DNA form, the CDR3 reads TGCGCCAGCAGTGAGTCGACAGGTTTTAATGAGCAGTTCTTC.

The rearrangement joins TRBV5-5 to TRBJ1-2, with a possible D match to TRBD1 (5 bases). From germline, CDR1 is SGHKS and CDR2 YYEKEE (reference sequence). Trimming took off 4 bases at V and 2 bases at J, with 12 bases between the two ends. The length of the CDR3 is 14 residues. This CDR3 is CASSLTTDNYGYTF. The CDR3 DNA is TGTGCCAGCAGCCTGACGACAGACAACTATGGCTACACCTTC.

J is TRBJ1-2 and V is TRBV5-1; D might be TRBD1 (5 bases). Germline loops: CDR1 SGHRS, CDR2 YFSETQ. The CDR3 contains 14 residues. Trimming pared 1 base from V and 5 bases from J, leaving 12 bases between. CDR3 residues: CASSLRAGKYGYTF. CDR3 nucleotides: TGCGCCAGCAGCTTGCGGGCAGGGAAGTATGGCTACACCTTC.

V and J are TRBV7-9 and TRBJ2-7; D is unclear. The V end was cut by 5 bases, the J end by 4 bases, with 9 bases between. The CDR3 loop spans 12 amino acids. Germline V gene lookup returns CDR1 SEHNR and CDR2 FQNEAQ (reference sequence). The CDR3 reads CASSVSTYEQYF. The CDR3 coding sequence is TGTGCCAGCAGCGTCTCCACATACGAGCAGTACTTC.